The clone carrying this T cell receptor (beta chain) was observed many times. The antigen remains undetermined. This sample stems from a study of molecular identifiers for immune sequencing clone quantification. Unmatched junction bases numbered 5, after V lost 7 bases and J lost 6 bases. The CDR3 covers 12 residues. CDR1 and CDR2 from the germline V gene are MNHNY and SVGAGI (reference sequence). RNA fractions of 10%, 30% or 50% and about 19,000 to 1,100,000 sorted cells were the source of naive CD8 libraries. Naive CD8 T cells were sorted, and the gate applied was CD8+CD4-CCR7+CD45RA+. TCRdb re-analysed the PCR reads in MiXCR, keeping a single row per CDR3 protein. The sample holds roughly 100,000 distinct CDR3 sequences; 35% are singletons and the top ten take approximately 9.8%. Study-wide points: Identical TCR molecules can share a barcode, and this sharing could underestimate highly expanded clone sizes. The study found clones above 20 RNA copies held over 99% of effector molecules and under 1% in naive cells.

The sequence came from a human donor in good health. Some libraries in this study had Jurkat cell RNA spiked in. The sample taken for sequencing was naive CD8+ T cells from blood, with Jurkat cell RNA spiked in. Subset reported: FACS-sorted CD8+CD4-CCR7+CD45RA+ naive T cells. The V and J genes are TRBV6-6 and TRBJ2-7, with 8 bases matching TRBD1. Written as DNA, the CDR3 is TGTGCCAGCACGACAGGGGCCGGCGAGCAGTACTTC. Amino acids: CASTTGAGEQYF.